Detailed here is one T cell receptor (beta chain). The antigen remains undetermined. This entry belongs to a study of T cell repertoires in cytomegalovirus infection. Using its own MiXCR run on the reads, TCRdb lists one record per CDR3 protein. The table includes approximately 1,000,000 distinct CDR3 sequences, approximately 31% detected once. Germline loops: CDR1 SGDLS, CDR2 YYNGEE. V shed 1 base, J shed 3 bases, and the junction held 16 bases outside the gene matches. The CDR3 runs 20 residues. Sequencing was performed on cultured CD8+ T cells from PBMCs, taken from culture after CMV antigen stimulation. The chain carries TRBV9 and TRBJ2-3, with 11 bases aligning to TRBD1. This clonotype originated in a human donor in good health (CMV status not recorded). Some clones in this sample may be carry-over from other donors' samples. CDR3 bases: TGTGCCAGCAGCGTATTGACTTATATTGGACAGGGGGCGATGACAGATACGCAGTATTTT. As protein: CASSVLTYIGQGAMTDTQYF. Drawing the rest from reference TRBV9 and TRBJ2-3, the complete variable domain is DSGVTQTPKHLITATGQRVTLRCSPRSGDLSVYWYQQSLDQGLQFLIQYYNGEERAKGNILERFSAQQFPDLHSELNLSSLELGDSALYFCASSVLTYIGQGAMTDTQYFGPGTRLTVL.